These 23 T cell receptor beta chains share one sample of origin, sequenced in a study of T cell responses to AZD1222 COVID-19 vaccine. The repertoire was sequenced with immunoSEQ multiplex PCR; TCRdb's copy has only in-frame clones and lacks some. The sample contains 90,000 to 120,000 clones, 90% to 95% of which appear only once. The specimen comprised peripheral blood, sampled 28 days after the second AZD1222 dose. These receptors all stem from an adult who received the AZD1222 COVID-19 vaccine.

The V call is TRBV7-9, the J call TRBJ1-5, with TRBD1 as a possible D gene (6 bases). Germline V CDR1 and CDR2: SEHNR, FQNEAQ (reference sequence). V was trimmed by 5 bases and J by 2 bases, leaving 16 bases between them. The length of the CDR3 is 16 residues. The CDR3 nucleotides read TGTGCCAGCAGCCCCCTTACAGGGAACCGCAATCAGCCCCAGCATTTT. Translation: CASSPLTGNRNQPQHF.

The chain recombines TRBV7-6 with TRBJ1-5; 7 bases fit TRBD1. The V segment lost 1 base and the J segment 6 bases; nucleotides outside the gene matches: 6. Germline CDR1 and CDR2: SGHVS and FNYEAQ. The CDR3 contains 15 residues. The DNA for the CDR3 is TGTGCCAGCAGCTTAGGTGCTGCAGGGGGTCAGCCCCAGCATTTT. It translates to CASSLGAAGGQPQHF.

The V and J genes are TRBV19 and TRBJ2-7; tentative D call: TRBD1 (5 bases). V was trimmed by 2 bases and J by 0 bases, leaving 8 bases between them. The CDR3 runs to 14 residues. Germline V gene lookup returns CDR1 LNHDA and CDR2 SQIVND (reference sequence). The DNA of the CDR3 is TGTGCCAGTAGTATACAGGACACCTCCTACGAGCAGTACTTC. Its translation: CASSIQDTSYEQYF.

This chain uses TRBV5-1 with TRBJ1-3, with D possibly matching TRBD1 (6 bases). Trimming removed 1 base from V and 0 bases from J, with 11 bases in between. Germline V CDR1 and CDR2: SGHRS, YFSETQ. There are 16 residues in the CDR3. CDR3 protein: CASSLKPDSSGNTIYF. The CDR3 coding sequence is TGCGCCAGCAGCTTGAAGCCGGACAGCTCTGGAAACACCATATATTTT.

The chain recombines TRBV18 with TRBJ2-1, with TRBD2 matching over 8 bases. The V gene's germline CDR1 is KGHSH and CDR2 LQKENI. J gave up 8 bases and V 2 bases, and 5 bases lay outside the gene matches. CDR3 length: 14 residues. This CDR3 is CASSPIPGLDEQFF. CDR3 coding DNA: TGTGCCAGCTCACCAATCCCGGGACTAGATGAGCAGTTCTTC.

The V call is TRBV28, the J call TRBJ1-2, with D perhaps matching TRBD1 (5 bases). Trimming cost V 5 bases and J 7 bases, with 23 bases left between them. The CDR3 consists of 16 residues. Germline CDR1 is MDHEN and CDR2 is SYDVKM. The CDR3 is CASSPRGVNPHLGYTF. The CDR3 DNA follows: TGTGCCAGCAGTCCCCGGGGCGTCAATCCACATCTTGGCTACACCTTC.

The sample holds a few counts of this clone. The J gene is TRBJ2-1, the V gene TRBV23-1; a possible D gene is TRBD2 (8 bases). TRBV23-1 is known as an ORF, though its function is uncertain. Trimming stripped 10 bases from V and 4 bases from J, with 20 bases between. The CDR3 is 15 amino acids. The CDR3 loop is CAIHYGRGQYNEQFF. CDR3 DNA: TGCGCCATACACTACGGGAGGGGGCAGTACAATGAGCAGTTCTTC.

The chain combines TRBV6-5 with TRBJ2-3; a weak D match, TRBD1 (6 bases). Trimming removed 6 bases from V and 6 bases from J, with 13 bases in between. Germline values: CDR1 MNHEY, CDR2 SVGAGI. The CDR3 is made up of 13 amino acids. The CDR3 protein is CASRGTRWDTQYF. For the CDR3, the DNA is TGTGCCAGCAGAGGGACACGGTGGGATACGCAGTATTTT.

V gene TRBV5-1 combines with J gene TRBJ2-2; D not resolved. The V end lost 7 bases, the J end lost 4 bases, and 11 bases lay between the germline ends. Germline CDR1 and CDR2: SGHRS and YFSETQ. This CDR3 comprises 13 residues. As DNA, the CDR3 is TGCGCCAGCGGGGAAGAGGCCACCGGGGAGCTGTTTTTT. Translation gives CASGEEATGELFF.

The chain has TRBV6-1 and TRBJ1-5, with D hard to call. The CDR3 runs 14 residues. Trimming pared 1 base from V and 4 bases from J, leaving 8 bases between. Germline loops: CDR1 MNHNS, CDR2 SASEGT. For the CDR3, the DNA is TGTGCCAGCAGTGAAGGCGCAGATAATCAGCCCCAGCATTTT. It encodes CASSEGADNQPQHF.

The chain couples TRBV2 to TRBJ1-1; D possibly corresponds to TRBD1 (5 bases). Germline lookup yields CDR1 SNHLY and CDR2 FYNNEI. The CDR3 loop spans 14 amino acids. V was pared by 3 bases and J by 11 bases, with 19 bases between. The CDR3 protein is CASSDSLGRGRAFF. In nucleotides, the CDR3 is TGTGCCAGCAGTGATAGTCTGGGACGCGGGCGGGCTTTCTTT.

This clone was seen just once. CDR3 nucleotides: TGCGCCAGCAGCCTACTTACCCACAATGAGCAGTTCTTC. Its translation is CASSLLTHNEQFF. The V gene is TRBV4-1, the J gene TRBJ2-1, with unresolved D. CDR1 MGHRA and CDR2 YSYEKL come from the germline V gene. V gave up 4 bases and J gave up 5 bases, with 9 bases separating them. This CDR3 is 13 amino acids long.

The chain joins TRBV11-3 to TRBJ2-1, with D perhaps given as TRBD1 or TRBD2 (5 bases each). The CDR3 sequence is 16 residues long. Looked up from germline, CDR1 is SGHNT and CDR2 is YENEEA. V was pared by 4 bases and J by 4 bases, with 17 bases between. CDR3 in amino acids: CASSSGRDGLYNEQFF. As DNA, the CDR3 is TGTGCCAGCAGCTCGGGCCGGGACGGCCTTTACAATGAGCAGTTCTTC. Full variable domain (missing parts from reference TRBV11-3 and TRBJ2-1): EAGVVQSPRYKIIEKKQPVAFWCNPISGHNTLYWYLQNLGQGPELLIRYENEEAVDDSQLPKDRFSAERLKGVDSTLKIQPAELGDSAVYLCASSSGRDGLYNEQFFGPGTRLTVL.

The chain links TRBV27 to TRBJ1-5; D is unresolved. The CDR3 spans 17 residues. Trimming shortened V by 4 bases and J by 6 bases, and 22 bases separated the two germline ends. CDR1 and CDR2 from the germline V gene are MNHEY and SMNVEV (reference sequence). The CDR3 protein is CASSSRPQRVQFQPQHF. CDR3 in DNA: TGTGCCAGCAGTTCGCGGCCCCAGCGGGTACAATTTCAGCCCCAGCATTTT.

The V gene is TRBV6-5, the J gene TRBJ2-3, with no clear D. The CDR3 runs to 11 residues. Germline V gene sequence: CDR1 MNHEY, CDR2 SVGAGI. V shed 8 bases and J shed 2 bases, with 5 bases lying between them. The CDR3: CASGHTDTQYF. In DNA form, the CDR3 reads TGTGCCAGCGGCCACACAGATACGCAGTATTTT.

This chain joins TRBV5-8 and TRBJ2-2, with D tentatively TRBD1 or TRBD2 (5 bases each). The V and J ends lost 4 bases and 0 bases respectively, with 10 bases between them. Per the germline V gene, CDR1 is SGHTS and CDR2 is YDEGEE. The CDR3 has 15 residues. The DNA for the CDR3 is TGTGCCAGCAGCCAGGGACGTGCGAACACCGGGGAGCTGTTTTTT. The encoded protein is CASSQGRANTGELFF.

J is TRBJ1-1 and V is TRBV30; D is unclear. The V gene lost 0 bases and the J gene lost 6 bases, with 14 bases spanning the gap. The CDR3 runs 14 residues. Per germline, CDR1 GTSNPN and CDR2 SVGIG (reference sequence). The CDR3 DNA follows: TGTGCCTGGAGTGTCTCGGGATGGGTATCTGAAGCTTTCTTT. Amino acid sequence: CAWSVSGWVSEAFF.

The chain carries TRBV5-6 and TRBJ2-6; TRBD1 might be the D (6 bases). V dropped 4 bases and J dropped 5 bases, with 13 bases sitting between them. Germline CDR1 reads SGHDT; CDR2 reads YYEEEE. The CDR3 has 15 amino acids. The CDR3: CASSLATGWANVLTF. The CDR3 DNA follows: TGTGCCAGCAGCCTCGCGACAGGATGGGCCAACGTCCTGACTTTC.

The chain is built from TRBV6-2 or TRBV6-3 and TRBJ2-3; 11 bases map to TRBD1. V lost 5 bases and J lost 8; bases outside the gene matches: 9. CDR1 MNHEY and CDR2 SVGEGT come from the germline V gene. This CDR3 spans 15 amino acids. In nucleotides, the CDR3 is TGTGCCAGCAGTCTCGGACAGGGGGCCACTGTTACGCAGTATTTT. It encodes CASSLGQGATVTQYF.

This chain connects TRBV7-9 to TRBJ2-2, with no clear D. CDR1 and CDR2 from the germline V gene are SEHNR and FQNEAQ (reference sequence). The CDR3 has 12 residues. Trimming removed 5 bases at V and 6 bases at J, with 7 bases between. The CDR3 here is CASSPTSGELFF. The CDR3 DNA reads as TGTGCCAGCAGCCCAACTTCCGGGGAGCTGTTTTTT.

This clone was seen more than once but under ten times. The chain recombines TRBV6-5 with TRBJ1-4; 9 positions agree with TRBD1. CDR3 length: 14 amino acids. J was trimmed by 4 bases and V by 7 bases; bases with no gene match: 4. Germline V lookup: CDR1 MNHEY, CDR2 SVGAGI. CDR3 residues: CASTRDRVNEKLFF. In DNA, the CDR3 is TGTGCCAGCACTAGGGACAGGGTTAATGAAAAACTGTTTTTT.

The V call is TRBV6-5, the J call TRBJ2-7; TRBD2 might be the D (6 bases). The CDR3 totals 15 residues. Trimming pared 6 bases from V and 2 bases from J, leaving 17 bases between. Germline CDR1 reads MNHEY; CDR2 reads SVGAGI. The CDR3 coding sequence is TGTGCCAGCAGCGCCGCGGGGATGGTCACCTACGAGCAGTACTTC. Translated: CASSAAGMVTYEQYF.

The genes are TRBV4-3 and TRBJ1-2; no firm D call. V was trimmed by 4 bases and J by 7 bases, leaving 13 bases between them. Per the germline V gene, CDR1 is LGHNA and CDR2 is YSLEER. CDR3 length: 13 amino acids. The CDR3, as DNA: TGCGCCAGCAGCCCCTTTCCTGGCAGTGGCTACACCTTC. The encoded protein is CASSPFPGSGYTF.